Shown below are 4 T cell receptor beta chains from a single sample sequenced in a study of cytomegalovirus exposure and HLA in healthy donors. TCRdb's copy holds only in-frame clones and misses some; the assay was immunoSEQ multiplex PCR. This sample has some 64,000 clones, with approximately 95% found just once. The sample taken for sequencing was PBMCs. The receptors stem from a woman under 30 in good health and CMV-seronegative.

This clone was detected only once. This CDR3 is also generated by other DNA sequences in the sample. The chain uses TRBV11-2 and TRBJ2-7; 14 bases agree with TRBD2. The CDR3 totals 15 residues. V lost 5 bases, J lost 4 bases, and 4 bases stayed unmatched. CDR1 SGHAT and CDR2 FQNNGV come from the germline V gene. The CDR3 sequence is CASSPGLAGGYEQYF. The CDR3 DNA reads TGTGCCAGCAGCCCCGGACTAGCGGGGGGATACGAGCAGTACTTC.

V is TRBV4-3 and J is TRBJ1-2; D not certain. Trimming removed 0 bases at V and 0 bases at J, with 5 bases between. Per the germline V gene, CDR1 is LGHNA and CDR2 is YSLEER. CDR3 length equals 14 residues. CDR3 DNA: TGCGCCAGCAGCCAAGAGAGAGCTAACTATGGCTACACCTTC. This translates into CASSQERANYGYTF.

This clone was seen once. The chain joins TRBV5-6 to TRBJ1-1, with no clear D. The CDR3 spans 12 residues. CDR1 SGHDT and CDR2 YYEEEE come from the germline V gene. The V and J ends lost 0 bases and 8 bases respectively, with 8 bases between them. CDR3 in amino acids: CASSLVRSEAFF. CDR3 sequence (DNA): TGTGCCAGCAGCTTGGTGCGGTCGGAAGCTTTCTTT.

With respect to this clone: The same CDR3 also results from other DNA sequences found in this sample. As DNA, the CDR3 is TGTGCCAGCAGCTTACTAGGGGGAACTGAAGCTTTCTTT. Amino acids: CASSLLGGTEAFF. The genes are TRBV11-1 and TRBJ1-1; possible D gene TRBD1, 6 bases. The CDR3 is 13 amino acids. V was clipped by 2 bases and J by 5 bases, with 9 bases between them. CDR1 and CDR2 (germline): SGHAT, FQDESV (reference sequence).